This T cell receptor (beta chain) stems from a study of blood T cell repertoires in COVID-19. Per the original data handling: Amplification from reference gene primers served as the basis for estimated nucleated cell counts. Here immunoSEQ multiplex PCR was the method, and the copy in TCRdb shows in-frame clones only, minus some. That table furnishes V, J and clone size, whereas the DNA furnished D and trimming. The data show approximately 210,000 clones, about 86% seen once. The CDR3 has 15 amino acids. V was pared by 5 bases and J by 7 bases, with 10 bases of the junction left unmatched. Germline V gene sequence: CDR1 MNHNY, CDR2 SVGAGI (reference sequence).

The sequence derives from a woman in her forties or fifties with acute COVID-19. Sequencing was carried out using PBMCs or T cells enriched from blood (not recorded which). The rearrangement joins TRBV6-6 to TRBJ1-2, with 10 nucleotides matching TRBD1. CDR3 nucleotides: TGTGCCAGCAGTCAAGGACAGGGGGTGTTGAGTGGCTACACCTTC. Translating gives CASSQGQGVLSGYTF.